These 20 T cell receptor beta chains were all obtained from the same sample, sequenced in a study of metastatic and nonmetastatic thyroid tumors. TCRdb re-called the PCR reads via MiXCR. The table records about 26,000 clones, about a quarter of them present only once. Thyroid surgery was preceded by no treatment in any patient. The specimen sequenced was blood. The source of these receptors is a female donor with papillary thyroid cancer or a benign thyroid nodule (not recorded which). Some clones in this sample may be carry-over from other donors' samples.

The chain combines TRBV6-1 with TRBJ2-1; D not resolved. Germline-derived CDR1 and CDR2 are MNHNS and SASEGT. CDR3 size: 12 residues. Trimming pared 6 bases from V and 8 bases from J, leaving 11 bases between. The chain's CDR3 is CASRVFLDEQFF. The CDR3 DNA reads TGTGCCAGCAGGGTTTTCCTCGATGAGCAGTTCTTC.

There are many counts of this clone. This chain joins TRBV29-1 and TRBJ1-2; perhaps TRBD1 as D (5 bases). V lost 0 bases, J lost 4 bases, and 9 bases lay in between. There are 13 residues in the CDR3. The V gene's germline CDR1 is SQVTM and CDR2 ANQGSEA. CDR3 residues: CSVEDKDSYGYTF. DNA for the CDR3: TGCAGCGTTGAAGATAAAGACAGCTATGGCTACACCTTC.

This clone is a singleton in its sample. This rearrangement joins TRBV3-1 to TRBJ1-1; no reliable D call. The V gene lost 2 bases and the J gene lost 7 bases, with 11 bases spanning the gap. The CDR3 has 13 residues. The V gene's germline CDR1 is LGHDT and CDR2 YNNKEL (reference sequence). CDR3 nucleotides: TGTGCCAGCAGCCAACGGGGAATAGGTGAAGCTTTCTTT. It translates to CASSQRGIGEAFF.

Turning to this clone: An end of the junction does not agree with germline; a read error may underlie this. The chain carries TRBV20-1 and TRBJ2-7; tentative D call: TRBD2 (6 bases). Germline lookup yields CDR1 DFQATT and CDR2 SNEGSKA (reference sequence). The CDR3 loop spans 13 amino acids. CDR3 bases: TGCAGTGCTAGGGACTACCATAGCTACGAGCAGTATTTC. Protein sequence: CSARDYHSYEQYF.

This clone was recorded a few times. One base away lies a much larger clone, so this may be a sequencing read error. The chain carries TRBV4-1 and TRBJ2-3; 7 bases line up with TRBD2. Germline CDR1 reads MGHRA; CDR2 reads YSYEKL. The CDR3 loop spans 16 amino acids. Trimming at V came to 5 bases and at J to 4 bases, leaving 12 bases not matched to a gene. The chain's CDR3 is CASSVTGGSWPDTQYF. For the CDR3, the DNA is TGCGCCAGCAGCGTTACTGGCGGGAGTTGGCCAGATACGCAGTATTTT.

In this sample, this clone is medium-sized. The rearrangement links TRBV5-1 to TRBJ2-7; unclear D gene. V lost 0 bases, J lost 0 bases, and 13 bases lay in between. Germline loops: CDR1 SGHRS, CDR2 YFSETQ. This CDR3 region has 16 residues. Here the CDR3 DNA reads TGCGCCAGCAGCTTGGCCGTAGGCATTTCCTCCTACGAGCAGTACTTC. Encoded protein: CASSLAVGISSYEQYF.

The sample holds a few counts of this clone. One junction end does not reproduce the germline sequence, and a read error may be involved. The chain couples TRBV28 to TRBJ2-3; 14 bases are a match to TRBD2. The CDR3 is 14 amino acids. CDR1 is MDHEN and CDR2 is SYDVKM in the germline V gene. The CDR3, as DNA: TGTGCCACCTTTGGACTAGCGGGAGGACGTACGCGGTATTTT. This encodes CATFGLAGGRTRYF.

About this clone itself: This may be a read error, as it is one base from a much larger clone. The V call is TRBV27, the J call TRBJ2-7; TRBD2 aligns across 9 bases. Germline trimming cut 7 bases from V and 6 bases from J; bases unmatched to any gene: 13. The CDR3 extends over 15 amino acids. CDR1 MNHEY and CDR2 SMNVEV come from the germline V gene (reference sequence). CDR3 nucleotide sequence: TGTGCCAGCAAACGTTCCGGGACTAGCCCTTGCGAGCAGTACTTC. It yields the protein CASKRSGTSPCEQYF.

This clone came up a few times. This chain links TRBV20-1 with TRBJ1-1; D remains unclear. The CDR3 has 13 residues. Trimming removed 2 bases from V and 4 bases from J, with 11 bases in between. Per the germline V gene, CDR1 is DFQATT and CDR2 is SNEGSKA (reference sequence). The CDR3 is CSARLVAGTEAFF. The DNA of the CDR3 is TGCAGTGCTAGATTGGTAGCGGGCACTGAAGCTTTCTTT.

The gene calls are TRBV20-1 and TRBJ2-2, with D tentatively TRBD2 (6 bases). This CDR3 spans 13 amino acids. Germline V gene data show CDR1 as DFQATT and CDR2 as SNEGSKA (reference sequence). Trimming pared 7 bases from V and 8 bases from J, leaving 17 bases between. DNA for the CDR3: TGCAGTGGGCGGGACCCACAAGGGGGGGAGCTGTTTTTT. This gives the protein CSGRDPQGGELFF.

In this sample, this clone turned up a few times. Being one base from a much bigger clone, this may be a read error. It is likely a read error, because the conserved phenylalanine at the end of the CDR3 is missing. The chain carries TRBV14 and TRBJ2-1, with unresolved D. Trimming took off 0 bases at V and 0 bases at J, with 6 bases between the two ends. Germline assignment: CDR1 SGHDN and CDR2 FVKESK. The CDR3 loop spans 15 amino acids. The CDR3 bases are TGTGCCAGCAGCCAAGAGATGAGCTCCTACAATGAGCAGTTCCTC. Amino acids: CASSQEMSSYNEQFL.

The gene calls are TRBV2 and TRBJ1-5; D unresolved. Trimming took 2 bases from V and 2 from J, leaving 4 bases between them. Germline V gene lookup returns CDR1 SNHLY and CDR2 FYNNEI. This CDR3 spans 13 amino acids. The CDR3 here is CASSEIGNQPQHF. Written as DNA, the CDR3 is TGTGCCAGCAGTGAAATCGGCAATCAGCCCCAGCATTTT.

This clone was detected only a few times. The rearrangement links TRBV10-1 to TRBJ2-1; no clear D gene. The CDR3 runs to 11 residues. Trimming took off 5 bases at V and 7 bases at J, with 6 bases between the two ends. Germline V gives CDR1 WNHNN, CDR2 SYGVQD (reference sequence). The chain's CDR3 is CASSFGNEQFF. The CDR3, as DNA: TGCGCCAGCAGTTTCGGGAATGAGCAGTTCTTC.

The J gene is TRBJ2-1, the V gene TRBV29-1; D ambiguous. The CDR3 is 15 residues long. Trimming cost V 6 bases and J 4 bases, with 19 bases left between them. Looked up from germline, CDR1 is SQVTM and CDR2 is ANQGSEA. In DNA form, the CDR3 reads TGCAGCGTCGATAGCTTCAGACCAACGTACAATGAGCAGTTCTTC. Translated, it gives CSVDSFRPTYNEQFF.

This chain connects TRBV30 to TRBJ2-1; no reliable D call. Germline V gene sequence: CDR1 GTSNPN, CDR2 SVGIG (reference sequence). Trimming pared 4 bases from V and 4 bases from J, leaving 8 bases between. The CDR3 is 12 amino acids. The CDR3 reads CAWTPQYNEQFF. DNA for the CDR3: TGTGCCTGGACCCCACAATACAATGAGCAGTTCTTC.

To note about this clone: The final CDR3 position lacks the conserved phenylalanine or tryptophan, pointing to a likely read error. It is unclear where the CDR3 begins or ends on the DNA, so no DNA is shown, and the CDR3 is as TCRdb lists it. The chain employs TRBV11-1 and TRBJ2-5; the D call in the table, TRBD1, was not verified against the DNA. Germline V gene data show CDR1 as SGHAT and CDR2 as FQDESV (reference sequence). The CDR3 has 13 residues if both end residues are counted. The CDR3 reads CAARGPGRETHYY.

This clone came up many times. The chain carries TRBV3-1 and TRBJ2-5; 7 bases line up with TRBD1. Germline V CDR1 and CDR2: LGHDT, YNNKEL (reference sequence). This CDR3 has 16 residues. V lost 0 bases to trimming and J lost 4 bases; unmatched junction nucleotides: 8. CDR3 sequence: CASSQDILAGGETQYF. The CDR3 DNA follows: TGTGCCAGCAGCCAAGACATATTGGCAGGGGGAGAGACCCAGTACTTC.

The genes are TRBV5-4 and TRBJ2-2; TRBD2 agrees at 11 bases. The length of the CDR3 is 16 residues. Germline V lookup: CDR1 SGHNT, CDR2 YYREEE (reference sequence). The ends lost 4 bases at V and 6 bases at J; junction bases unmatched: 8. CDR3 in DNA: TGTGCCAGCAGCAAAACTAGCGGGAGTGGGTCCGGGGAGCTGTTTTTT. Its protein is CASSKTSGSGSGELFF.

This clone is deemed medium-sized. The chain is built from TRBV15 and TRBJ2-7; D uncertain. This CDR3 has 14 residues. Germline CDR1 and CDR2: LNHNV and YYDKDF (reference sequence). V was shortened by 0 bases and J by 0 bases, with 6 bases between the two germline ends. The CDR3 DNA is TGTGCCACCAGCAGAGATCAGAGCTCCTACGAGCAGTACTTC. The encoded protein is CATSRDQSSYEQYF.

This chain joins TRBV5-1 and TRBJ2-1; possible D gene TRBD2, 6 bases. Trimming left V 3 bases short and J 3 bases short, with 10 bases between. The CDR3 is 14 amino acids. Germline V lookup: CDR1 SGHRS, CDR2 YFSETQ. CDR3 DNA: TGCGCCAGCAGCTCGGGACTGTACTACAATGAGCAGTTCTTC. This sequence encodes CASSSGLYYNEQFF.